The clone carrying this T cell receptor beta chain appeared a few times. This sample was taken from a study of blood T cell repertoires in COVID-19. The V and J ends lost 2 bases and 4 bases respectively, with 12 bases between them. The germline V gene has CDR1 LNHDA and CDR2 SQIVND (reference sequence). The CDR3 runs 15 residues. Only in-frame clones appear in the TCRdb table, and some are missing; sequencing was by immunoSEQ multiplex PCR. Of approximately 120,000 clones in the sample, around nine tenths were seen once. The chain combines TRBV19 with TRBJ1-5, with D perhaps matching TRBD1 (5 bases). The source of this sequence is a human donor with acute or convalescent COVID-19. The donor label of this sample is uncertain. The sample consisted of peripheral blood. CDR3 nucleotide sequence: TGTGCCAGTAGTATACGGCAGGGATGGAATCAGCCCCAGCATTTT. This translates into CASSIRQGWNQPQHF.